The 13 T cell receptor beta chains below come from one sample, sequenced in a study of blood T cells in healthy people across ages. Combining a sample-barcoded 5' primer with a J-beta primer mix, a second PCR ran for about 6 to 12 cycles. From the 5' RACE reads, TCRdb called clonotypes with MiXCR, one entry per CDR3 protein. Of hundreds of thousands of distinct CDR3 sequences detected, roughly 25% appear once; the ten largest clones hold around 2.9%. These same data were also listed under a study on T cells of mothers and their children.

The sequenced material came from blood. The origin of the receptors is a boy aged 5-17 years in good health.

The chain's CDR3 is CSARGGASYEQYF. CDR3 nucleotide sequence: TGCAGTGCTAGAGGCGGGGCGTCCTACGAGCAGTACTTC. V is TRBV20-1 and J is TRBJ2-7; a possible D gene is TRBD2 (6 bases). Trimming stripped 1 base from V and 1 base from J, with 8 bases between. Germline loops: CDR1 DFQATT, CDR2 SNEGSKA (reference sequence). The CDR3 has 13 amino acids.

This clonotype was recorded a few times. This chain uses TRBV5-1 with TRBJ1-4, with 7 bases identical to TRBD1. The ends lost 4 bases at V and 7 bases at J; junction bases unmatched: 4. The germline CDR1 and CDR2 sequences are SGHRS and YFSETQ. The length of the CDR3 is 13 residues. In DNA, the CDR3 is TGCGCCAGCAGCGTCCACAGGGGTGAAAAACTGTTTTTT. Translation gives CASSVHRGEKLFF. The whole variable domain, filled in from reference TRBV5-1 and TRBJ1-4, reads KAGVTQTPRYLIKTRGQQVTLSCSPISGHRSVSWYQQTPGQGLQFLFEYFSETQRNKGNFPGRFSGRQFSNSRSEMNVSTLELGDSALYLCASSVHRGEKLFFGSGTQLSVL.

This chain uses TRBV28 with TRBJ2-4; D may be TRBD2 (5 bases). This CDR3 spans 17 amino acids. Germline CDR1 reads MDHEN; CDR2 reads SYDVKM. V was trimmed by 3 bases and J by 3 bases, leaving 18 bases between them. Here the CDR3 DNA reads TGTGCCAGCAGTTTTGGCCTGGCCTTTGAGGGCAAAAACATTCAGTACTTC. Translating it yields CASSFGLAFEGKNIQYF.

The chain carries TRBV6-5 and TRBJ2-2, with 10 bases fitting TRBD2. From germline, CDR1 is MNHEY and CDR2 SVGAGI. The CDR3 runs 15 residues. V gave up 6 bases and J gave up 5 bases; unmatched junction bases: 6. CDR3 region: CASSPGLAETGELFF. The CDR3 DNA reads as TGTGCCAGCAGCCCCGGACTAGCGGAAACCGGGGAGCTGTTTTTT.

This clonotype showed up just a few times. CDR3 loop: CASSLGLAVETQYF. For the CDR3, the DNA is TGCGCCAGCAGCCTCGGACTAGCGGTGGAGACCCAGTACTTC. The rearrangement uses TRBV5-1 and TRBJ2-5, with TRBD2 matching 10 bases. CDR3 length equals 14 residues. Trimming took 4 bases from V and 5 from J; bases not matched to a gene: 5. In germline, CDR1 is SGHRS, CDR2 YFSETQ.

This chain links TRBV5-1 with TRBJ2-5, with 10 bases that match TRBD2. The junction had 4 bases not matched to a gene; V was cut back by 0 bases and J by 8 bases. This CDR3 region has 14 residues. CDR1 is SGHRS, CDR2 YFSETQ, per germline. CDR3 coding DNA: TGCGCCAGCAGCTTGGAACTAGCGGGGAGAACCCAGTACTTC. This translates into CASSLELAGRTQYF.

As DNA, the CDR3 is TGCGCCAGCAGCTTGGTTCAGGGGCCCGGTTACGAGCAGTACTTC. It is translated as CASSLVQGPGYEQYF. V is TRBV5-1 and J is TRBJ2-7, with D maybe TRBD1 (6 bases). Trimming pared 0 bases from V and 4 bases from J, leaving 14 bases between. The CDR3 covers 15 residues. Germline V CDR1 and CDR2: SGHRS, YFSETQ.

This clonotype has more than one count but fewer than ten. Germline is not matched at one junction end, which may reflect a read error. V and J are TRBV2 and TRBJ1-1; D gene ambiguous. Germline CDR1 reads SNHLY; CDR2 reads FYNNEI. The CDR3 contains 13 residues. CDR3 bases: TGTGCCAGCAGTGAAGAACAGAACACTGAAGCCTTCTTT. As protein: CASSEEQNTEAFF.

This chain connects TRBV7-3 to TRBJ2-3; 8 nucleotides line up with TRBD2. The CDR3 has 16 residues. Looked up from germline, CDR1 is SGHTA and CDR2 is FQGTGA. V trimming: 0 bases; J trimming: 7 bases; junction bases outside the gene matches: 9. CDR3 residues: CASSLTGGGPGNTQYF. The DNA for the CDR3 is TGTGCCAGCAGCTTAACTGGCGGGGGGCCTGGAAATACGCAGTATTTT.

This clonotype was picked up a small number of times. V gene TRBV2 combines with J gene TRBJ2-7; 10 bases agree with TRBD1. The J call is uncertain, as TRBJ2-1 better fits the DNA end. Germline V gene data show CDR1 as SNHLY and CDR2 as FYNNEI. This CDR3 contains 15 residues. Here the CDR3 reads CASSEIDRGRHEQFF. Here the CDR3 DNA reads TGTGCCAGCAGTGAAATAGACAGGGGGCGGCATGAGCAGTTCTTC.

This clonotype has a handful of counts. The chain is built from TRBV6-5 and TRBJ1-1; perhaps TRBD1 as D (6 bases). CDR1 is MNHEY, CDR2 SVGAGI, per germline. V shed 1 base and J shed 0 bases, with 21 bases lying between them. This CDR3 is built from 19 residues. As DNA, the CDR3 is TGTGCCAGCAGTTACTATCGGGGTAGGGACACATTCATGAACACTGAAGCTTTCTTT. Its protein is CASSYYRGRDTFMNTEAFF.

This clonotype turned up a few times. The chain uses TRBV27 and TRBJ2-3, with D perhaps matching TRBD1 or TRBD2 (6 bases each). CDR1 and CDR2 (germline): MNHEY, SMNVEV (reference sequence). The germline V and J ends were trimmed by 5 bases and 0 bases, with 12 bases remaining between them. The length of the CDR3 is 15 residues. This CDR3 reads CASSLEGVSTDTQYF. CDR3 sequence (DNA): TGTGCCAGCAGTCTGGAGGGGGTTAGCACAGATACGCAGTATTTT.

The chain couples TRBV6-5 to TRBJ2-7, with D tentatively TRBD1 (5 bases). CDR3 length: 15 residues. V lost 0 bases to trimming and J lost 2 bases, with 11 bases between them. CDR1 is MNHEY, CDR2 SVGAGI, per germline. DNA of the CDR3: TGTGCCAGCAGTTACTCGGTTAGGGGAACCTACGAGCAGTACTTC. Translated, it gives CASSYSVRGTYEQYF.